This T cell receptor beta chain is from a study of blood T cell repertoires in COVID-19. About the research overall: Acute and convalescent COVID-19 samples came from the United States, Italy and Spain. In each case, the material was cDNA or gDNA derived from T cells, B-cell-depleted T cells, or PBMCs.

Clones were sequenced by immunoSEQ multiplex PCR, and TCRdb holds only the in-frame ones, with some missing. The table includes around 280,000 clones, approximately 84% detected once. This CDR3 is 14 amino acids long. Germline assignment: CDR1 MDHEN and CDR2 SYDVKM. With V trimmed by 3 bases and J by 2 bases, 4 bases remained unmatched. The sequence came from a young woman who had recovered from COVID-19. The sequencing sample was made of peripheral blood. The chain combines TRBV28 with TRBJ2-7; 7 bases are a match to TRBD1. CDR3 DNA sequence: TGTGCCAGCAGTTTCGGGACAGTACCCTACGAGCAGTACTTC. It translates to CASSFGTVPYEQYF.